These T cell receptor beta chains were read from a single sample in a study of blood T cell repertoires in COVID-19. Some clones are missing from TCRdb's copy, which holds only in-frame ones; the method was immunoSEQ multiplex PCR. The sample contains around 250,000 clones, 85% to 90% of which appear only once. Sequencing was performed on PBMCs or T cells enriched from blood (not recorded which). Receptors originate from a young man who had recovered from COVID-19. The CDR3 runs from the conserved cysteine through the conserved F or W. A D gene is named only where the DNA matches it firmly. The size of a clone is reported for some rows only, either as once, few or many, or as a class for expanded clones.

D gene,J gene,clone size,V gene,CDR3 protein,CDR3 DNA
.,TRBJ2-1,.,TRBV11-3,CASSLDISSYNEQFF,TGTGCCAGCAGCTTGGACATAAGCTCCTACAATGAGCAGTTCTTC
.,TRBJ1-2,.,TRBV6-5,CATRQGHGYTF,TGTGCCACGCGCCAGGGGCATGGCTACACCTTC
TRBD2,TRBJ2-7,.,TRBV7-3,CASSLMASGSSYEQYF,TGTGCCAGCAGCTTAATGGCTAGCGGGAGCTCCTACGAGCAGTACTTC
.,TRBJ1-3,.,TRBV5-4,CASSPGGNTIYF,TGTGCCAGCAGCCCCGGGGGAAACACCATATATTTT
.,TRBJ2-3,.,TRBV6-1,CASSEYFGSTDTQYF,TGTGCCAGCAGTGAATATTTCGGTAGCACAGATACGCAGTATTTT
TRBD2,TRBJ2-7,.,TRBV4-1,CASSPGLAASYEQYF,TGCGCCAGCAGCCCGGGACTAGCGGCATCCTACGAGCAGTACTTC
TRBD1,TRBJ1-1,.,TRBV12-5,CASGPGTGGTEAFF,TGTGCTAGTGGACCCGGGACAGGGGGGACTGAAGCTTTCTTT
TRBD1,TRBJ2-1,.,TRBV7-9,CASSPDRGPYNEQFF,TGTGCCAGCAGCCCGGACAGGGGGCCATACAATGAGCAGTTCTTC
.,TRBJ2-7,.,TRBV6-1,CASSEIVESDTYEQYF,TGTGCCAGCAGTGAAATAGTCGAGTCTGATACCTACGAGCAGTACTTC
.,TRBJ1-1,once,TRBV30,CAWSLLGTMNTEAFF,TGTGCCTGGAGTCTCCTAGGCACCATGAACACTGAAGCTTTCTTT
.,TRBJ2-5,few,TRBV5-1,CASSLPSRETQYF,TGCGCCAGCAGCTTGCCCTCCCGGGAGACCCAGTACTTC
TRBD1,TRBJ2-3,.,TRBV3-1/TRBV3-2,CASSQKQGETDTQYF,TGTGCCAGCAGCCAAAAACAGGGGGAGACAGATACGCAGTATTTT
TRBD2,TRBJ2-5,.,TRBV27,CASSLGLAGQETQYF,TGTGCCAGCAGTTTGGGACTAGCGGGTCAAGAGACCCAGTACTTC
.,TRBJ1-1,.,TRBV6-5,CASSQGYTNTEAFF,TGTGCCAGCAGTCAGGGATATACGAACACTGAAGCTTTCTTT
.,TRBJ1-6,.,TRBV10-2,CASSDLDAGYGSPLHF,TGCGCCAGCAGTGACCTAGACGCAGGGTACGGATCACCCCTCCACTTT
.,TRBJ2-1,once,TRBV10-1,CASSESTGTHNEQFF,TGCGCCAGCAGTGAGTCCACAGGAACACACAATGAGCAGTTCTTC
TRBD2,TRBJ2-3,.,TRBV3-1/TRBV3-2,CASSLFLAGAGGDTQYF,TGTGCCAGCAGCCTCTTTCTAGCGGGGGCCGGGGGAGATACGCAGTATTTT
.,TRBJ2-3,once,TRBV3-1/TRBV3-2,CASSSQGGTDTQYF,TGTGCCAGCAGCTCACAGGGCGGGACAGATACGCAGTATTTT
.,TRBJ2-2,.,TRBV9,CASSVAPGNSGELFF,TGTGCCAGCAGCGTAGCACCAGGGAATTCCGGGGAGCTGTTTTTT
.,TRBJ2-7,.,TRBV28,CASITGSSGSGEQYF,TGTGCCAGCATTACCGGGTCCTCCGGATCCGGCGAGCAGTACTTC
.,TRBJ2-5,.,TRBV7-8,CASTTNPRDFGETQYF,TGTGCCAGCACTACCAACCCCCGGGATTTCGGAGAGACCCAGTACTTC
.,TRBJ1-2,.,TRBV30,CAWTQTLYGYTF,TGTGCCTGGACACAAACCCTCTATGGCTACACCTTC
TRBD2,TRBJ2-5,.,TRBV9,CASSGSGSEETQYF,TGTGCCAGCAGCGGTAGCGGGAGCGAAGAGACCCAGTACTTC
.,TRBJ1-5,.,TRBV5-6,CASTSSLTGGQPQHF,TGTGCCAGCACCTCGTCGTTAACCGGGGGTCAGCCCCAGCATTTT
TRBD2,TRBJ2-5,once,TRBV19,CASSIRLSGSVGETQYF,TGTGCCAGTAGTATAAGGCTAAGCGGGAGCGTTGGAGAGACCCAGTACTTC
TRBD1,TRBJ2-7,few,TRBV7-2,CASSLDRGAYEQYF,TGTGCCAGCAGCTTAGACAGGGGCGCCTACGAGCAGTACTTC
.,TRBJ2-7,.,TRBV5-5,CASSLVSDSYEQYF,TGTGCCAGCAGCTTGGTCTCAGACTCCTACGAGCAGTACTTC
TRBD2,TRBJ2-3,.,TRBV6-5,CASSYSEAGGLDTQYF,TGTGCCAGCAGTTACTCGGAGGCGGGAGGGTTGGATACGCAGTATTTT
.,TRBJ1-4,.,TRBV19,CASSMQGNVNEKLFF,TGTGCCAGTAGTATGCAGGGGAATGTTAATGAAAAACTGTTTTTT
.,TRBJ2-7,.,TRBV11-1,CASSLGEAGEQYF,TGTGCCAGCAGCTTAGGCGAAGCGGGCGAGCAGTACTTC
.,TRBJ1-4,once,TRBV10-3,CAISAGGLGEKLFF,TGTGCCATCAGTGCGGGGGGGTTAGGAGAAAAACTGTTTTTT
TRBD1,TRBJ2-1,.,TRBV11-2,CASSLIRDRSYNEQFF,TGTGCCAGCAGCTTAATCCGGGACAGGTCCTACAATGAGCAGTTCTTC
TRBD1,TRBJ2-7,.,TRBV7-6,CASSLERTGGSYEQYF,TGTGCCAGCAGCTTAGAGCGGACAGGCGGCTCCTACGAGCAGTACTTC
TRBD1,TRBJ2-7,once,TRBV5-4,CASSRAGQGYEQYF,TGTGCCAGCAGTCGAGCTGGACAGGGCTACGAGCAGTACTTC
.,TRBJ1-2,.,TRBV27,CASSPTLTGRYGYTF,TGTGCCAGCAGTCCTACTCTCACAGGTCGCTATGGCTACACCTTC
TRBD2,TRBJ2-7,.,TRBV19,CASSTPTSGSKTYEQYF,TGTGCCAGTAGTACGCCAACTAGCGGGAGTAAAACCTACGAGCAGTACTTC
TRBD1,TRBJ1-1,.,TRBV27,CASSRWDRGLKAFF,TGTGCCAGCAGTCGTTGGGACAGGGGGTTAAAGGCTTTCTTT
TRBD1,TRBJ2-7,.,TRBV30,CAWSVRLYRGHYEQYF,TGTGCCTGGAGTGTACGCTTATACAGGGGCCACTACGAGCAGTACTTC
TRBD1,TRBJ2-3,.,TRBV7-9,CASTLDRRTQYF,TGTGCCAGCACCTTGGACAGGAGAACGCAGTATTTT
TRBD1,TRBJ1-6,.,TRBV27,CASSLRRDGTANSPLHF,TGTGCCAGCAGTTTAAGGAGAGACGGGACAGCAAATTCACCCCTCCACTTT
TRBD1,TRBJ2-4,once,TRBV11-2,CASSSDRGDIQYF,TGTGCCAGCAGCTCCGACAGGGGGGACATTCAGTACTTC
.,TRBJ2-5,.,TRBV11-2,CASSLVRETQYF,TGTGCCAGCAGCTTAGTCCGGGAGACCCAGTACTTC
TRBD2,TRBJ2-7,.,TRBV6-4,CASSPGPTSAYEQYF,TGTGCCAGCAGTCCGGGACCTACTAGCGCCTACGAGCAGTACTTC
TRBD1,TRBJ2-7,.,TRBV4-1,CASSRRQGSDEQYF,TGCGCCAGCAGCCGGAGACAGGGTAGTGACGAGCAGTACTTC
TRBD2,TRBJ2-3,.,TRBV12-5,CASGFEAKRGGGLSDTQYF,TGTGCTAGTGGTTTTGAAGCTAAGCGGGGGGGCGGATTGTCAGATACGCAGTATTTT
.,TRBJ2-1,.,TRBV5-4,CASSRTVDSNDYNEQFF,TGTGCCAGCAGCCGCACCGTTGACTCCAACGATTACAATGAGCAGTTCTTC
TRBD2,TRBJ2-7,.,TRBV28,CASNEAGGLVHEQYF,TGTGCCAGCAACGAGGCGGGAGGCCTCGTTCACGAGCAGTACTTC
.,TRBJ2-5,few,TRBV21-1,CASSKGDRSQETQYF,TGTGCCAGCAGCAAAGGAGACAGATCCCAAGAGACCCAGTACTTC
TRBD1,TRBJ2-5,.,TRBV18,CASSEGQDVRRTQYF,TGTGCCAGCTCAGAGGGACAGGATGTGAGACGGACCCAGTACTTC
.,TRBJ2-7,once,TRBV12-5,CASGDPPGYEQYF,TGTGCTAGTGGTGACCCTCCGGGCTACGAGCAGTACTTC
.,TRBJ2-2,.,TRBV18,CASSPLSRSGELFF,TGTGCCAGCTCACCACTGTCGCGATCCGGGGAGCTGTTTTTT
.,TRBJ1-1,.,TRBV6-5,CASSYQLTAEAFF,TGTGCCAGCAGTTACCAGCTGACAGCAGAAGCTTTCTTT
.,TRBJ2-5,.,TRBV18,CASSPGEETQYF,TGTGCCAGCTCACCAGGAGAAGAGACCCAGTACTTC
TRBD2,TRBJ2-2,.,TRBV30,CAWSASGTNTGELFF,TGTGCCTGGAGCGCCAGCGGGACCAACACCGGGGAGCTGTTTTTT
TRBD1,TRBJ1-5,.,TRBV10-3,CATTDRRSQPQHF,TGTGCCACCACGGACAGGAGAAGTCAGCCCCAGCATTTT
.,TRBJ2-7,.,TRBV5-6,CASSSGGTHEQYF,TGTGCCAGCAGCTCTGGCGGAACCCACGAGCAGTACTTC
.,TRBJ2-2,few,TRBV7-2,CASAPIGGTGELFF,TGTGCCAGCGCACCGATAGGAGGGACCGGGGAGCTGTTTTTT